One sample yielded the 27 T cell receptor beta chains listed below, sequenced in a study of T cell repertoires in cytomegalovirus infection. TCRdb independently ran MiXCR on the reads; one entry per CDR3 protein. The data contain 200,000 or so distinct CDR3 sequences, roughly 28% of them seen just once; the ten biggest clones take up 30% to 35%. The specimen was PBMCs. These receptors all stem from a human donor in good health (CMV status not recorded). Some clones in this sample may be carry-over from other donors' samples.

The chain couples TRBV6-2 or TRBV6-3 to TRBJ1-1; D is unresolved. Trimming took off 7 bases at V and 4 bases at J, with 16 bases between the two ends. Per germline, CDR1 MNHEY and CDR2 SVGEGT. This CDR3 is 14 amino acids long. CDR3 coding DNA: TGTGCCAGCATAAGCGGTGAGTTCGGCACTGAAGCTTTCTTT. Protein product: CASISGEFGTEAFF.

V gene TRBV15 combines with J gene TRBJ1-1; no definite D call. Trimming took off 5 bases at V and 4 bases at J, with 8 bases between the two ends. CDR3 size: 12 residues. CDR1 and CDR2 (germline): LNHNV, YYDKDF (reference sequence). CDR3 nucleotides: TGTGCCACCAGCTACCGGGGCACTGAAGCTTTCTTT. Its protein product is CATSYRGTEAFF.

The V call is TRBV30, the J call TRBJ1-1; 8 bases match TRBD1. The length of the CDR3 is 15 residues. V lost 3 bases to trimming and J lost 2 bases; unmatched junction nucleotides: 8. The germline V gene has CDR1 GTSNPN and CDR2 SVGIG (reference sequence). The CDR3 loop is CAWRRPGGGNTEAFF. CDR3 sequence (DNA): TGTGCCTGGAGGAGACCAGGGGGCGGAAACACTGAAGCTTTCTTT. Full variable domain (outside the CDR3, taken from reference TRBV30 and TRBJ1-1): SQTIHQWPATLVQPVGSPLSLECTVEGTSNPNLYWYRQAAGRGLQLLFYSVGIGQISSEVPQNLSASRPQDRQFILSSKKLLLSDSGFYLCAWRRPGGGNTEAFFGQGTRLTVV.

This clonotype was seen many times. The chain has TRBV7-3 and TRBJ2-3; TRBD2 matches 11 bases. Germline V gene sequence: CDR1 SGHTA, CDR2 FQGTGA. CDR3 length: 16 residues. Germline trimming cut 5 bases from V and 6 bases from J; bases unmatched to any gene: 10. The CDR3 DNA reads as TGTGCCAGCAGCATCTCGCTAGCGGGGGGCCCCGATACGCAGTATTTT. Translated, it gives CASSISLAGGPDTQYF. Full variable domain (remainder filled in from reference TRBV7-3 and TRBJ2-3): GAGVSQTPSNKVTEKGKYVELRCDPISGHTALYWYRQSLGQGPEFLIYFQGTGAADDSGLPNDRFFAVRPEGSVSTLKIQRTERGDSAVYLCASSISLAGGPDTQYFGPGTRLTVL.

This clonotype was recorded many times. The gene calls are TRBV12-3 or TRBV12-4 and TRBJ1-3; possibly TRBD1 for D (5 bases). Trimming removed 4 bases from V and 4 bases from J, with 26 bases in between. This CDR3 is built from 19 residues. This CDR3 reads CASSSRLRGLRRQGNTIYF. The CDR3 coding sequence is TGTGCCAGCAGTTCACGATTGAGGGGACTTAGACGACAAGGAAACACCATATATTTT.

The gene calls are TRBV29-1 and TRBJ1-2; 9 nucleotides agree with TRBD1. CDR3 length equals 15 residues. CDR1 and CDR2 (germline): SQVTM, ANQGSEA. V lost 2 bases, J lost 5 bases, and 9 bases stayed unmatched. DNA of the CDR3: TGCAGCGTTGAAAACAATCGGGACAGGGTGTATGGCTACACCTTC. Translated: CSVENNRDRVYGYTF. Variable domain in full (rest from reference TRBV29-1 and TRBJ1-2): SAVISQKPSRDICQRGTSLTIQCQVDSQVTMMFWYRQQPGQSLTLIATANQGSEATYESGFVIDKFPISRPNLTFSTLTVSNMSPEDSSIYLCSVENNRDRVYGYTFGSGTRLTVV.

This rearrangement joins TRBV6-2 or TRBV6-3 to TRBJ1-5; D may be TRBD1 (5 bases). V gave up 4 bases and J gave up 3 bases, with 10 bases separating them. The length of the CDR3 is 14 residues. Germline CDR1 MNHEY, CDR2 SVGEGT. The CDR3 DNA follows: TGTGCCAGCAGTTTATCAGGGACCAATCAGCCCCAGCATTTT. Translation gives CASSLSGTNQPQHF.

The V call is TRBV19, the J call TRBJ2-7; the match to TRBD1 covers 7 bases. The CDR3 contains 16 residues. Germline V gene lookup returns CDR1 LNHDA and CDR2 SQIVND (reference sequence). The trim removed 5 bases at V and 0 bases at J, leaving 10 bases unmatched. The CDR3 here is CASSSQPGQPSYEQYF. The CDR3 DNA follows: TGTGCCAGTAGTTCCCAACCGGGACAGCCCTCCTACGAGCAGTACTTC.

This clonotype was observed at least ten times. This chain links TRBV7-3 with TRBJ2-1, with TRBD1 matching over 7 bases. The CDR3 totals 15 residues. Losses at the gene ends were 5 bases for V and 4 bases for J; bases not matched to a gene: 8. The germline gives CDR1 SGHTA, CDR2 FQGTGA. CDR3 sequence reads: CASSLGQPLYNEQFF. The CDR3 region has the DNA TGTGCCAGCAGCCTGGGACAGCCCCTTTACAATGAGCAGTTCTTC.

The chain combines TRBV5-6 with TRBJ2-3, with 9 bases identical to TRBD2. Germline CDR1 and CDR2: SGHDT and YYEEEE. V trimming: 4 bases; J trimming: 1 base; junction bases outside the gene matches: 7. This CDR3 comprises 16 residues. The CDR3 loop reads CASSPPGLAGTDTQYF. DNA of the CDR3: TGTGCCAGCAGCCCTCCGGGACTAGCCGGCACAGATACGCAGTATTTT.

This clonotype was counted many times. The chain links TRBV7-2 to TRBJ1-3; D unresolved. The CDR3 sequence is 13 residues long. The germline V gene encodes CDR1 SGHTA and CDR2 FQGNSA. V was pared by 0 bases and J by 4 bases, with 4 bases between. The CDR3 sequence: CASSLALGNTIYF. CDR3 sequence (DNA): TGTGCCAGCAGCTTAGCCTTAGGAAACACCATATATTTT.

Details on this clonotype: A single base separates this from a much larger clone, so it may be a read error. This sequence joins TRBV12-3 or TRBV12-4 and TRBJ2-1; perhaps D is TRBD1 or TRBD2 (5 bases each). With 10 bases removed from V and 1 base from J, the gap between germline ends came to 20 bases. This CDR3 is 16 amino acids long. CDR3 sequence (DNA): TGTGCCAACGGTAGAGAAGACGGGGCATCCTACAATGAGCAGTTCTTC. Amino acids: CANGREDGASYNEQFF.

This clonotype was picked up a small number of times. J is TRBJ2-5 and V is TRBV4-1; the D gene is possibly TRBD2 (6 bases). The CDR3 spans 15 residues. Per the germline V gene, CDR1 is MGHRA and CDR2 is YSYEKL. V was clipped by 1 base and J by 3 bases, with 12 bases between them. CDR3 sequence (DNA): TGCGCCAGCAGCCAAGGACTAGTCTTGAAAGAGACCCAGTACTTC. It specifies CASSQGLVLKETQYF.

This clonotype was counted at least ten times. J is TRBJ1-1 and V is TRBV7-2; TRBD1 aligns across 11 bases. J gave up 5 bases and V 4 bases, and 3 bases lay outside the gene matches. This CDR3 contains 14 residues. Germline V CDR1 and CDR2: SGHTA, FQGNSA. CDR3 in amino acids: CASSSGQGATEAFF. The CDR3 coding sequence is TGTGCCAGCAGCTCCGGACAGGGGGCGACTGAAGCTTTCTTT.

This clonotype was counted only a few times. The J gene is TRBJ2-5, the V gene TRBV7-8; D is perhaps TRBD1 or TRBD2 (5 bases each). The CDR3 extends over 12 amino acids. The V and J ends lost 1 base and 10 bases respectively, with 10 bases between them. Looked up from germline, CDR1 is SGHVS and CDR2 is FQNEAQ. Here the CDR3 reads CASSLGGQGQYF. The DNA of the CDR3 is TGTGCCAGCAGCTTAGGAGGGCAGGGCCAGTACTTC.

V and J are TRBV7-3 and TRBJ1-2; no reliable D call. V gave up 5 bases and J gave up 2 bases, with 9 bases separating them. The CDR3 length is 13 residues. Germline assignment: CDR1 SGHTA and CDR2 FQGTGA. CDR3 loop: CASSPEANYGYTF. In DNA form, the CDR3 reads TGTGCCAGCAGCCCCGAGGCCAACTATGGCTACACCTTC. The complete variable domain, with remaining parts taken from reference TRBV7-3 and TRBJ1-2, reads GAGVSQTPSNKVTEKGKYVELRCDPISGHTALYWYRQSLGQGPEFLIYFQGTGAADDSGLPNDRFFAVRPEGSVSTLKIQRTERGDSAVYLCASSPEANYGYTFGSGTRLTVV.

CDR3 DNA sequence: TGTGCCAGCAGCCCAGAAAATGGTGCGGGGGCGGGGAATGGTCGAGCTTTCTTT. This gives the protein CASSPENGAGAGNGRAFF. The genes are TRBV4-2 and TRBJ1-1; D possibly corresponds to TRBD1 (6 bases). This CDR3 region has 18 residues. V lost 4 bases to trimming and J lost 10 bases, with 31 bases between them. The V gene's germline CDR1 is LGHNA and CDR2 YNFKEQ.

V is TRBV12-3 or TRBV12-4 and J is TRBJ2-5; 8 bases agree with TRBD1. This CDR3 comprises 13 residues. The CDR3 loop reads CAAGTGVQETQYF. DNA of the CDR3: TGTGCGGCCGGGACAGGTGTCCAAGAGACCCAGTACTTC.

The V call is TRBV19, the J call TRBJ1-2, with D unresolved. CDR1 and CDR2 from the germline V gene are LNHDA and SQIVND (reference sequence). CDR3 length: 11 amino acids. The V end lost 7 bases, the J end lost 7 bases, and 10 bases lay between the germline ends. The CDR3 is CASNTVGGYTF. The DNA for the CDR3 is TGTGCCAGTAATACAGTGGGTGGCTACACCTTC.

This clonotype was recorded a few times. The chain links TRBV6-5 to TRBJ2-3, with TRBD1 matching 8 bases. The CDR3 is 15 residues long. V gave up 5 bases and J gave up 5 bases; unmatched junction bases: 9. The germline V gene has CDR1 MNHEY and CDR2 SVGAGI. CDR3 in DNA: TGTGCCAGCAGTCACCAGGACAGGGCCCTAGATACGCAGTATTTT. This gives the protein CASSHQDRALDTQYF.

This clonotype was seen a few times. The rearrangement joins TRBV6-6 to TRBJ2-7; D ambiguous. Germline assignment: CDR1 MNHNY and CDR2 SVGAGI (reference sequence). Trimming cost V 8 bases and J 0 bases, with 8 bases left between them. The CDR3 extends over 12 amino acids. Written as DNA, the CDR3 is TGTGCCAGCCTCGGCGGCTCCTACGAGCAGTACTTC. This encodes CASLGGSYEQYF.

This clonotype has at least ten counts. This chain connects TRBV7-8 to TRBJ1-3, with 9 bases lining up with TRBD1. Germline V gives CDR1 SGHVS, CDR2 FQNEAQ. The CDR3 runs 17 residues. V lost 2 bases to trimming and J lost 3 bases; unmatched junction nucleotides: 8. CDR3 in DNA: TGTGCCAGCAGCTTATCCTCCGGACAGGGGATTGGAAACACCATATATTTT. As protein: CASSLSSGQGIGNTIYF.

The rearrangement joins TRBV6-1 to TRBJ1-2; D not certain. The length of the CDR3 is 14 residues. From germline, CDR1 is MNHNS and CDR2 SASEGT. Between the trimmed V and J ends, which lost 3 bases and 4 bases, there was a span of 12 bases. DNA of the CDR3: TGTGCCAGCAGTGAGGCCGCGGGGAGCTATGGCTACACCTTC. The encoded protein is CASSEAAGSYGYTF.

There are many counts of this clonotype. The V and J genes are TRBV7-9 and TRBJ2-3; D call uncertain. Germline V CDR1 and CDR2: SEHNR, FQNEAQ (reference sequence). V lost 1 base to trimming and J lost 0 bases, with 5 bases between them. The CDR3 is 14 amino acids. In nucleotides, the CDR3 is TGTGCCAGCAGCTTAGACTGGAGCACAGATACGCAGTATTTT. Encoded protein: CASSLDWSTDTQYF.

This clonotype turned up a few times. This chain links TRBV19 with TRBJ1-1; perhaps TRBD1 as D (6 bases). Between the trimmed V and J ends, which lost 8 bases and 1 base, there was a span of 14 bases. The CDR3 has 14 amino acids. CDR1 LNHDA and CDR2 SQIVND come from the germline V gene (reference sequence). In nucleotides, the CDR3 is TGTGCCAGTGCTCTGGGGGCGACGAACACTGAAGCTTTCTTT. Protein sequence: CASALGATNTEAFF.

This clonotype was observed many times. The genes are TRBV12-3 or TRBV12-4 and TRBJ1-2, with 7 positions matching TRBD1. V gave up 6 bases and J gave up 2 bases; unmatched junction bases: 9. This CDR3 has 15 residues. The CDR3 here is CASSLPGQQNYGYTF. The DNA of the CDR3 is TGTGCCAGCAGCCTCCCGGGACAGCAAAACTATGGCTACACCTTC.

The chain employs TRBV7-8 and TRBJ1-3, with D unclear. Germline loops: CDR1 SGHVS, CDR2 FQNEAQ. Trimming removed 1 base at V and 2 bases at J, with 9 bases between. The CDR3 is 15 amino acids. CDR3 in DNA: TGTGCCAGCAGCTTAGTAGGCATTCCTGGAAACACCATATATTTT. Its translation is CASSLVGIPGNTIYF. The complete variable domain, with remaining parts taken from reference TRBV7-8 and TRBJ1-3, reads GAGVSQSPRYKVAKRGQDVALRCDPISGHVSLFWYQQALGQGPEFLTYFQNEAQLDKSGLPSDRFFAERPEGSVSTLKIQRTQQEDSAVYLCASSLVGIPGNTIYFGEGSWLTVV.